This entry lists 19 T cell receptor beta chains sequenced from one sample in a study of T cell repertoires in cytomegalovirus infection. MiXCR, applied by TCRdb to the reads, yields one record per CDR3 protein. The sample holds about 270,000 distinct CDR3 sequences, 22% seen once. No antigen has been assigned to these receptors. Sequenced material: cultured PBMCs, taken from culture after CMV antigen stimulation. These receptors were collected from a human donor in good health (CMV status not recorded). Some clones in this sample may be carry-over from other donors' samples.

The V gene is TRBV7-9, the J gene TRBJ1-1; D gene ambiguous. CDR3 size: 15 residues. V was shortened by 5 bases and J by 0 bases, with 13 bases between the two germline ends. CDR1 is SEHNR, CDR2 FQNEAQ, per germline (reference sequence). The CDR3: CASSPQLSMNTEAFF. For the CDR3, the DNA is TGTGCCAGCAGCCCTCAGCTCAGCATGAACACTGAAGCTTTCTTT.

This clonotype was counted ten times or more. This chain joins TRBV11-2 and TRBJ2-3; D is undetermined. The V gene lost 8 bases and the J gene lost 1 base, with 10 bases spanning the gap. Germline V CDR1 and CDR2: SGHAT, FQNNGV. The CDR3 extends over 13 amino acids. DNA of the CDR3: TGTGCCAGCTTAGCCGGAGGCACAGATACGCAGTATTTT. This sequence encodes CASLAGGTDTQYF.

This clonotype was picked up many times. The chain has TRBV7-2 and TRBJ1-1; weak D call: TRBD1 (6 bases). Trimming removed 3 bases from V and 7 bases from J, with 12 bases in between. The CDR3 totals 13 residues. Germline values: CDR1 SGHTA, CDR2 FQGNSA. For the CDR3, the DNA is TGTGCCAGCAGCTTCAACAGGGTCGGTGAAGCTTTCTTT. This codes for CASSFNRVGEAFF.

The V and J genes are TRBV4-1 and TRBJ2-3; TRBD2 aligns across 11 bases. Trimming removed 3 bases from V and 3 bases from J; junction bases left unmatched: 5. Germline CDR1 reads MGHRA; CDR2 reads YSYEKL. The CDR3 spans 16 residues. The CDR3 bases are TGCGCCAGCAGCCACCTAGCGGGAGGCGGGACAGATACGCAGTATTTT. Translating gives CASSHLAGGGTDTQYF.

This chain uses TRBV20-1 with TRBJ2-3, with D unclear. V gave up 7 bases and J gave up 0 bases, with 8 bases separating them. CDR1 is DFQATT, CDR2 SNEGSKA, per germline (reference sequence). CDR3 size: 12 residues. In nucleotides, the CDR3 is TGCAGTGTGGAATATAGCACAGATACGCAGTATTTT. Translated, it gives CSVEYSTDTQYF.

This rearrangement joins TRBV6-1 to TRBJ1-5; 9 bases map to TRBD1. The CDR3 loop spans 16 amino acids. V lost 4 bases and J lost 4; bases outside the gene matches: 8. Looked up from germline, CDR1 is MNHNS and CDR2 is SASEGT. The CDR3 DNA reads as TGTGCCAGCAGTGGGGACAGGGAGCGGGCTAATCAGCCCCAGCATTTT. The encoded protein is CASSGDRERANQPQHF.

CDR3 in amino acids: CASSQDASGRAQFF. The CDR3 DNA reads TGCGCCAGCAGCCAAGATGCGTCAGGGCGGGCGCAGTTCTTC. This sequence joins TRBV4-1 and TRBJ2-1; possibly TRBD1 or TRBD2 for D (5 bases each). Per the germline V gene, CDR1 is MGHRA and CDR2 is YSYEKL. The V end lost 0 bases, the J end lost 12 bases, and 15 bases lay between the germline ends. This CDR3 has 14 amino acids.

This clonotype was seen at least ten times. This chain connects TRBV7-2 to TRBJ1-1; 9 bases align to TRBD1. From germline, CDR1 is SGHTA and CDR2 FQGNSA. J gave up 11 bases and V 7 bases, and 14 bases lay outside the gene matches. The CDR3 has 14 amino acids. The CDR3 DNA reads as TGTGCCAGCACCCCGGGACAGGGCAACTTTAGGGCTTTCTTT. Translating it yields CASTPGQGNFRAFF.

This clonotype was seen more than once but under ten times. This chain joins TRBV12-5 and TRBJ2-1; 9 bases map to TRBD1. The V segment lost 3 bases and the J segment 4 bases; nucleotides outside the gene matches: 7. This CDR3 contains 16 residues. Per germline, CDR1 LGHNT and CDR2 FRNRAP. CDR3: CASGFPDRGIYNEQFF. Here the CDR3 DNA reads TGTGCTAGTGGTTTCCCGGACAGGGGAATATACAATGAGCAGTTCTTC.

A single count supports this clonotype. The CDR3 DNA sequence: TGTGCCAGCAGAACCCCGGGGGCAAGGTCCTATAATTCACCCCTCCACTTT. Translated: CASRTPGARSYNSPLHF. The chain couples TRBV28 to TRBJ1-6; a weak D match, TRBD1 (6 bases). CDR3 length: 17 residues. V was cut by 6 bases and J by 1 base, with 16 bases left in between. CDR1 and CDR2 from the germline V gene are MDHEN and SYDVKM.

The V and J genes are TRBV27 and TRBJ1-1, with TRBD1 matching 11 bases. Germline lookup yields CDR1 MNHEY and CDR2 SMNVEV (reference sequence). CDR3 length: 15 amino acids. V dropped 5 bases and J dropped 3; count of bases not matched to a gene: 5. CDR3 protein: CASSKDRGPYTEAFF. For the CDR3, the DNA is TGTGCCAGCAGTAAGGACAGGGGGCCGTACACTGAAGCTTTCTTT.

The J gene is TRBJ2-3, the V gene TRBV5-4, with TRBD1 identical over 7 bases. With 5 bases clipped from V and 2 bases from J, the junction kept 11 bases outside the gene matches. Germline V gives CDR1 SGHNT, CDR2 YYREEE (reference sequence). The CDR3 spans 16 residues. CDR3: CASRTYGTEITDTQYF. The CDR3, as DNA: TGTGCCAGCAGAACCTACGGGACAGAAATCACAGATACGCAGTATTTT.

There are many counts of this clonotype. V and J are TRBV4-3 and TRBJ1-1; D perhaps matches TRBD1 (5 bases). The CDR3 spans 13 residues. The V and J ends lost 3 bases and 1 base respectively, with 6 bases between them. The germline CDR1 and CDR2 sequences are LGHNA and YSLEER. CDR3 DNA sequence: TGCGCCAGCAGCCATGGACAGAACACTGAAGCTTTCTTT. This encodes CASSHGQNTEAFF.

The chain recombines TRBV7-2 with TRBJ2-7; TRBD2 agrees at 8 bases. CDR3 length: 14 amino acids. V lost 5 bases to trimming and J lost 3 bases; unmatched junction nucleotides: 6. From germline, CDR1 is SGHTA and CDR2 FQGNSA. CDR3 DNA sequence: TGTGCCAGCAGCCCCTCCGGGACTAGCTACGAGCAGTACTTC. Translated: CASSPSGTSYEQYF. Drawing the rest from reference TRBV7-2 and TRBJ2-7, the complete variable domain is GAGVSQSPSNKVTEKGKDVELRCDPISGHTALYWYRQSLGQGLEFLIYFQGNSAPDKSGLPSDRFSAERTGGSVSTLTIQRTQQEDSAVYLCASSPSGTSYEQYFGPGTRLTVT.

This clonotype was recorded many times. DNA for the CDR3: TGTGCCAGTAGGCAAAGGGGGGGGCCAGACGAAGCTTTCTTT. Translation: CASRQRGGPDEAFF. The J gene is TRBJ1-1, the V gene TRBV6-2 or TRBV6-3, with D maybe TRBD1 (6 bases). The CDR3 runs to 14 residues. CDR1 and CDR2 (germline): MNHEY, SVGEGT. Trimming removed 9 bases at V and 8 bases at J, with 22 bases between.

The chain is built from TRBV13 and TRBJ2-1; 7 bases fit TRBD2. CDR3 length: 16 residues. Germline CDR1 and CDR2: PRHDT and FYEKMQ (reference sequence). V shed 4 bases, J shed 10 bases, and the junction held 16 bases outside the gene matches. The CDR3 loop reads CASSSILAGAPGEQFF. CDR3 coding DNA: TGTGCCAGCAGCTCCATTTTGGCGGGAGCCCCGGGGGAGCAGTTCTTC.

The chain couples TRBV20-1 to TRBJ1-6, with 7 nucleotides matching TRBD1. With V trimmed by 2 bases and J by 8 bases, 9 bases remained unmatched. This CDR3 spans 15 amino acids. CDR1 and CDR2 from the germline V gene are DFQATT and SNEGSKA (reference sequence). The DNA for the CDR3 is TGCAGTGCTAGAACAAGTTTGACAGGGTATTCACCCCTCCACTTT. It translates to CSARTSLTGYSPLHF.

This clonotype came up many times. The chain joins TRBV12-3 or TRBV12-4 to TRBJ2-2; the D is unclear. Trimming removed 6 bases from V and 4 bases from J, with 12 bases in between. The CDR3 has 14 amino acids. The CDR3 nucleotides are TGTGCCAGCAGATCTGGGTTGGCCACCGGGGAGCTGTTTTTT. Translating it yields CASRSGLATGELFF.

This clonotype was observed at least ten times. The chain uses TRBV19 and TRBJ2-6; maybe TRBD2 (5 bases). This CDR3 is built from 16 residues. CDR1 and CDR2 (germline): LNHDA, SQIVND (reference sequence). V gave up 3 bases and J gave up 4 bases, with 13 bases separating them. The CDR3 reads CASSMVGSGGANVLTF. The CDR3 DNA is TGTGCCAGTAGTATGGTCGGGTCGGGGGGGGCCAACGTCCTGACTTTC.